The TCR beta chain described here comes from a study of cytomegalovirus exposure and HLA in healthy donors. In the PCR, 60 Vbeta and 13 Jbeta primers were used. TCRdb keeps only in-frame clones here, not all; method: immunoSEQ multiplex PCR. Among more than 100,000 clones listed, roughly 80% were seen once. Findings of the study overall: Published work reported that the classifier diagnosed cytomegalovirus status with high specificity and sensitivity.

Points on this clone: The antigen remains undetermined.

V lost 1 base to trimming and J lost 2 bases, with 18 bases between them. This CDR3 region has 18 residues. In germline, CDR1 is MNHEY, CDR2 SMNVEV (reference sequence). The J gene is TRBJ2-1, the V gene TRBV27; D is perhaps TRBD2 (6 bases). What was sequenced was PBMCs. The sequence derives from a woman aged 50 to 60 in good health and CMV-seropositive. The CDR3 is CASSLLASPRGTYNEQFF. For the CDR3, the DNA is TGTGCCAGCAGTTTATTGGCCTCCCCGCGGGGAACCTACAATGAGCAGTTCTTC.